One and the same sample provided the 27 T cell receptor beta chains below, sequenced in a study of T cell responses to AZD1222 COVID-19 vaccine. The repertoire was sequenced with immunoSEQ multiplex PCR; TCRdb's copy has only in-frame clones and lacks some. The sample carries 90,000 to 95,000 clones, more than 75% recorded once. The source material was peripheral blood, sampled 28 days after the second AZD1222 dose. The source is an adult who received the AZD1222 COVID-19 vaccine.

This clone has just a few counts. The chain carries TRBV4-1 and TRBJ2-1; the D is unclear. Germline V gene data show CDR1 as MGHRA and CDR2 as YSYEKL. V shed 1 base and J shed 6 bases, with 1 base lying between them. This CDR3 region has 11 residues. CDR3 bases: TGCGCCAGCAGCCAAGCCAATGAGCAGTTCTTC. It translates to CASSQANEQFF.

This chain links TRBV27 with TRBJ1-1; D is unclear. CDR1 is MNHEY, CDR2 SMNVEV, per germline (reference sequence). CDR3 length equals 14 residues. V lost 1 base, J lost 4 bases, and 10 bases lay in between. This CDR3 is CASSLFGEGTEAFF. The DNA for the CDR3 is TGTGCCAGCAGTTTATTTGGGGAGGGCACTGAAGCTTTCTTT.

J is TRBJ1-5 and V is TRBV24-1, with D uncertain. Deletions cut 3 bases from V and 0 bases from J, with 5 bases between. This CDR3 spans 14 amino acids. Germline V gives CDR1 KGHDR, CDR2 SFDVKD. For the CDR3, the DNA is TGTGCCACCAGTGATAATGGTAGCAATCAGCCCCAGCATTTT. As protein: CATSDNGSNQPQHF.

The rearrangement links TRBV11-3 to TRBJ2-7; 9 positions match TRBD1. The trim removed 2 bases at V and 3 bases at J, leaving 5 bases unmatched. This CDR3 has 15 residues. CDR1 is SGHNT and CDR2 is YENEEA in the germline V gene. For the CDR3, the DNA is TGTGCCAGCAGCTTACACTCGACAGGGGGCTACGAGCAGTACTTC. Its translation: CASSLHSTGGYEQYF. The variable domain in full, completed from reference TRBV11-3 and TRBJ2-7, reads EAGVVQSPRYKIIEKKQPVAFWCNPISGHNTLYWYLQNLGQGPELLIRYENEEAVDDSQLPKDRFSAERLKGVDSTLKIQPAELGDSAVYLCASSLHSTGGYEQYFGPGTRLTVT.

The V call is TRBV30, the J call TRBJ1-6; the match to TRBD1 covers 9 bases. V trimming: 2 bases; J trimming: 6 bases; junction bases outside the gene matches: 8. Germline V gene data show CDR1 as GTSNPN and CDR2 as SVGIG (reference sequence). The CDR3 is 16 residues long. The CDR3 loop reads CAWSLDRGAPNSPLHF. CDR3 DNA: TGTGCCTGGAGTTTGGACAGGGGCGCTCCTAATTCACCCCTCCACTTT. Full variable domain (missing parts from reference TRBV30 and TRBJ1-6): SQTIHQWPATLVQPVGSPLSLECTVEGTSNPNLYWYRQAAGRGLQLLFYSVGIGQISSEVPQNLSASRPQDRQFILSSKKLLLSDSGFYLCAWSLDRGAPNSPLHFGNGTRLTVT.

The chain is built from TRBV4-2 and TRBJ2-1; 14 bases line up with TRBD2. Germline V gene lookup returns CDR1 LGHNA and CDR2 YNFKEQ. Trimming at V came to 4 bases and at J to 6 bases, leaving 14 bases not matched to a gene. CDR3 length equals 19 residues. Here the CDR3 reads CASSPGLAGGWRSGNEQFF. CDR3 DNA: TGTGCCAGCAGCCCCGGACTAGCGGGAGGATGGCGCTCGGGCAATGAGCAGTTCTTC.

The chain couples TRBV15 to TRBJ2-5; TRBD2 might be the D (7 bases). Per germline, CDR1 LNHNV and CDR2 YYDKDF (reference sequence). V was clipped by 0 bases and J by 5 bases, with 16 bases between them. The CDR3 has 16 residues. This CDR3 reads CATSRDRTGGAETQYF. The DNA of the CDR3 is TGTGCCACCAGCAGAGATCGGACTGGGGGGGCGGAGACCCAGTACTTC.

This chain joins TRBV6-6 and TRBJ2-7; D might be TRBD2 (6 bases). This CDR3 is 13 amino acids long. Germline loops: CDR1 MNHNY, CDR2 SVGAGI (reference sequence). Trimming removed 7 bases from V and 0 bases from J, with 10 bases in between. CDR3 protein: CASTSEGSYEQYF. The CDR3, as DNA: TGTGCCAGCACCTCGGAGGGCTCCTACGAGCAGTACTTC.

The rearrangement joins TRBV4-1 to TRBJ1-1; 7 positions match TRBD1. Germline CDR1 reads MGHRA; CDR2 reads YSYEKL. V gave up 4 bases and J gave up 4 bases; unmatched junction bases: 6. This CDR3 has 14 residues. The CDR3 region has the DNA TGCGCCAGCAGCCCGCGGACAGGATCCACTGAAGCTTTCTTT. It is translated as CASSPRTGSTEAFF.

The CDR3 sequence: CASGQSSGRETQYF. For the CDR3, the DNA is TGTGCCAGCGGGCAATCTAGCGGGAGGGAGACCCAGTACTTC. The V call is TRBV2, the J call TRBJ2-5; 11 positions agree with TRBD2. Trimming cost V 8 bases and J 5 bases; bases outside gene matches: 7. CDR1 is SNHLY and CDR2 is FYNNEI in the germline V gene. The CDR3 spans 14 residues.

The chain uses TRBV5-6 and TRBJ1-5; 10 nucleotides match TRBD1. Losses at the gene ends were 4 bases for V and 3 bases for J; bases not matched to a gene: 4. The CDR3 totals 15 residues. The V gene's germline CDR1 is SGHDT and CDR2 YYEEEE. CDR3 loop: CASSGTGEINQPQHF. DNA of the CDR3: TGTGCCAGCAGCGGGACAGGGGAAATCAATCAGCCCCAGCATTTT.

The rearrangement links TRBV13 to TRBJ2-5; 7 bases match TRBD2. CDR1 is PRHDT, CDR2 FYEKMQ, per germline (reference sequence). V shed 5 bases, J shed 3 bases, and the junction held 6 bases outside the gene matches. CDR3 length equals 14 residues. CDR3 sequence: CASSQLTSKETQYF. DNA for the CDR3: TGTGCCAGCAGCCAGTTGACTAGCAAAGAGACCCAGTACTTC.

V usage is TRBV30 and J usage is TRBJ2-7; TRBD1 matches at 7 bases. Germline V gene lookup returns CDR1 GTSNPN and CDR2 SVGIG (reference sequence). CDR3 length: 13 residues. V lost 8 bases to trimming and J lost 1 base; unmatched junction nucleotides: 8. The CDR3 coding sequence is TGTGCCAGTGCCCGGGACAGTTCCTACGAGCAGTACTTC. This sequence encodes CASARDSSYEQYF.

V is TRBV19 and J is TRBJ1-5; 9 bases agree with TRBD1. CDR1 is LNHDA and CDR2 is SQIVND in the germline V gene (reference sequence). V dropped 1 base and J dropped 6; count of bases not matched to a gene: 4. The CDR3 has 15 residues. Written as DNA, the CDR3 is TGTGCCAGTAGTATAGGGGACAGGGACGGTCAGCCCCAGCATTTT. Amino acid sequence: CASSIGDRDGQPQHF. Full variable domain (rest looked up from reference TRBV19 and TRBJ1-5): DGGITQSPKYLFRKEGQNVTLSCEQNLNHDAMYWYRQDPGQGLRLIYYSQIVNDFQKGDIAEGYSVSREKKESFPLTVTSAQKNPTAFYLCASSIGDRDGQPQHFGDGTRLSIL.

The chain couples TRBV11-3 to TRBJ1-2; D unclear. The CDR3 runs to 14 residues. Germline CDR1 SGHNT, CDR2 YENEEA. V was trimmed by 1 base and J by 8 bases, leaving 14 bases between them. The CDR3 here is CASSLGPVLGGYTF. The CDR3 nucleotides read TGTGCCAGCAGCTTAGGGCCGGTCCTAGGGGGCTACACCTTC.

This chain uses TRBV10-3 with TRBJ2-1, with 9 nucleotides matching TRBD1. With V trimmed by 5 bases and J by 10 bases, 3 bases remained unmatched. Germline values: CDR1 ENHRY, CDR2 SYGVKD. CDR3 size: 12 residues. CDR3 bases: TGTGCCATCAGTCCGGACAGGGGCGAGCAGTTCTTC. Translation: CAISPDRGEQFF.

The chain combines TRBV7-8 with TRBJ2-7; TRBD1 is a possible D gene (5 bases). Trimming removed 10 bases from V and 0 bases from J, with 13 bases in between. The CDR3 runs 13 residues. Germline CDR1 and CDR2: SGHVS and FQNEAQ. CDR3 bases: TGTGCCACAGACAGCTTGAGCTCCTACGAGCAGTACTTC. Translating gives CATDSLSSYEQYF.

This clone showed up just a few times. One end of the junction varies from germline; a read error may be responsible. The chain combines TRBV29-1 with TRBJ1-2; 8 positions match TRBD1. Per germline, CDR1 SQVTM and CDR2 ANQGSEA. There are 9 residues in the CDR3. The CDR3 nucleotides are TGCAGCGTTGGCTGGACAGGGCCCTTC. It yields the protein CSVGWTGPF.

V and J are TRBV7-9 and TRBJ1-1, with TRBD1 as a possible D gene (6 bases). Deletions cut 7 bases from V and 6 bases from J, with 9 bases between. CDR1 is SEHNR and CDR2 is FQNEAQ in the germline V gene (reference sequence). CDR3 length: 11 amino acids. Here the CDR3 reads CASKRGAEAFF. The CDR3 nucleotides read TGTGCCAGCAAAAGGGGGGCTGAAGCTTTCTTT. The variable domain in full, with the rest retrieved from reference TRBV7-9 and TRBJ1-1, is DTGVSQNPRHKITKRGQNVTFRCDPISEHNRLYWYRQTLGQGPEFLTYFQNEAQLEKSRLLSDRFSAERPKGSFSTLEIQRTEQGDSAMYLCASKRGAEAFFGQGTRLTVV.

This chain uses TRBV9 with TRBJ1-3; no firm D call. Between the trimmed V and J ends, which lost 0 bases and 0 bases, there was a span of 7 bases. Germline V gene data show CDR1 as SGDLS and CDR2 as YYNGEE. CDR3 length: 15 amino acids. The CDR3 reads CASSVAGTSGNTIYF. The CDR3 coding sequence is TGTGCCAGCAGCGTAGCGGGCACCTCTGGAAACACCATATATTTT.

The rearrangement links TRBV5-6 to TRBJ2-5, with 8 bases matching TRBD1. CDR3 length: 15 amino acids. The V gene end was trimmed by 5 bases and the J gene end by 3 bases; junction bases not matched to a gene: 9. The V gene's germline CDR1 is SGHDT and CDR2 YYEEEE. CDR3 amino acids: CASSTVDRVEETQYF. The CDR3 DNA reads TGTGCCAGCAGTACCGTGGACAGGGTGGAAGAGACCCAGTACTTC.

V and J are TRBV10-1 and TRBJ1-5; possible D gene TRBD1, 6 bases. Germline CDR1 WNHNN, CDR2 SYGVQD (reference sequence). Trimming removed 3 bases from V and 7 bases from J, with 10 bases in between. This CDR3 region has 13 residues. CDR3 residues: CASSENGGQPQHF. DNA for the CDR3: TGCGCCAGCAGTGAAAACGGGGGCCAGCCCCAGCATTTT.

The chain employs TRBV19 and TRBJ1-5; D call uncertain. Trimming took off 3 bases at V and 5 bases at J, with 5 bases between the two ends. CDR3 length equals 12 residues. CDR1 and CDR2 from the germline V gene are LNHDA and SQIVND (reference sequence). The CDR3 loop is CASSISYQPQHF. The CDR3 DNA reads as TGTGCCAGTAGTATTTCCTATCAGCCCCAGCATTTT. Full variable domain (rest looked up from reference TRBV19 and TRBJ1-5): DGGITQSPKYLFRKEGQNVTLSCEQNLNHDAMYWYRQDPGQGLRLIYYSQIVNDFQKGDIAEGYSVSREKKESFPLTVTSAQKNPTAFYLCASSISYQPQHFGDGTRLSIL.

This chain uses TRBV9 with TRBJ1-6; D not resolved. There are 12 residues in the CDR3. V lost 1 base, J lost 7 bases, and 3 bases lay in between. Germline-derived CDR1 and CDR2 are SGDLS and YYNGEE. The CDR3 sequence: CASSVRNSPLHF. The DNA for the CDR3 is TGTGCCAGCAGCGTAAGGAATTCACCCCTCCACTTT.

The J gene is TRBJ2-7, the V gene TRBV5-1, with a possible D match to TRBD2 (6 bases). Trimming took off 4 bases at V and 0 bases at J, with 14 bases between the two ends. CDR3 length: 15 residues. The germline gives CDR1 SGHRS, CDR2 YFSETQ. The CDR3 protein is CASSVWVGSSYEQYF. For the CDR3, the DNA is TGCGCCAGCAGCGTATGGGTCGGGAGCTCCTACGAGCAGTACTTC.

The CDR3 loop is CASSFLQVNYGYTF. The CDR3 nucleotides read TGTGCCAGCAGTTTCCTACAGGTCAACTATGGCTACACCTTC. The chain recombines TRBV28 with TRBJ1-2; a weak D match, TRBD1 (5 bases). Germline assignment: CDR1 MDHEN and CDR2 SYDVKM. With 3 bases removed from V and 2 bases from J, the gap between germline ends came to 10 bases. There are 14 residues in the CDR3.

V is TRBV11-3 and J is TRBJ2-7, with 7 bases identical to TRBD2. The CDR3 sequence is 14 residues long. Germline trimming cut 1 base from V and 1 base from J; bases unmatched to any gene: 1. CDR1 is SGHNT, CDR2 YENEEA, per germline. The CDR3 sequence is CASSLGGLSYEQYF. The CDR3 bases are TGTGCCAGCAGCTTAGGGGGACTATCCTACGAGCAGTACTTC.